These T cell receptor beta chains were read from a single sample in a study of naive and memory T cell subsets. Each CDR3 protein gets one entry after TCRdb re-called the UMI-ligation and nested PCR reads with MiXCR. The table records more than 25,000 distinct CDR3 sequences, 9.5% to 12% of them present only once. The material sequenced was effector memory CD4+ T cells from blood. Receptor source: a human donor in good health. Each CDR3 is given with its conserved first and last residue. Each record gives: CDR3 length, J gene, D gene, V gene, clone size, CDR3 DNA, CDR3 protein. D genes are given only for firm matches. A row's size may be missing; if present it is once, few, many or a size class.

13	TRBJ2-5	-	TRBV6-1	-	TGTGCCAGCATGGTTCAGAGACTAGAGACCCAGTACTTC	CASMVQRLETQYF
13	TRBJ1-1	TRBD1	TRBV6-2/TRBV6-3	large	TGTGCCAGCAACTATCAGGGGGCGACTGAAGCTTTCTTT	CASNYQGATEAFF
12	TRBJ2-1	TRBD2	TRBV7-2	medium-sized	TGTGCCAGCAGCTTAAGCGGGGTGGAGCAGTTCTTC	CASSLSGVEQFF
16	TRBJ2-5	-	TRBV20-1	-	TGCAGTGCTCCCCCCCGTAGCGGACGGTACCAAGAGACCCAGTACTTC	CSAPPRSGRYQETQYF
13	TRBJ2-3	-	TRBV29-1	-	TGCAGCGTCGACAAGGGGGGGCGGAATACGCAGTATTTT	CSVDKGGRNTQYF
16	TRBJ2-7	-	TRBV7-2	-	TGTGCCAGCAGCGAGGGGGGGACTACGGCCTCCTACGAGCAGTACTTC	CASSEGGTTASYEQYF
14	TRBJ1-1	TRBD1	TRBV18	few	TGTGCCAGCTCACCCAGACAGGGAGGGACTGAAGCTTTCTTT	CASSPRQGGTEAFF
14	TRBJ2-3	-	TRBV3-1	-	TGTGCCAGCAGCCAAGACGCCCCCACAGATACGCAGTATTTT	CASSQDAPTDTQYF
17	TRBJ1-5	-	TRBV6-6	-	TGTGCCAGCAGTTACTCGGGAGGGGCCGGGAGCAATCAGCCCCAGCATTTT	CASSYSGGAGSNQPQHF
15	TRBJ2-3	-	TRBV7-3	-	TGTGCCAGCAGCTTAAGATATAGCGACGGTGATACGCAGTATTTT	CASSLRYSDGDTQYF
15	TRBJ1-5	TRBD1	TRBV5-1	many	TGCGCCAGCAGCCGATCAGGGACAGGAGGTCAGCCCCAGCATTTT	CASSRSGTGGQPQHF
18	TRBJ1-5	-	TRBV24-1	many	TGTGCCACCAGTGATCACCCGGGGAGGGGGAATCGAAATCAGCCCCAGCATTTT	CATSDHPGRGNRNQPQHF
16	TRBJ2-3	TRBD1	TRBV7-9	-	TGTGCCAGCAGCTTAGTCGGACAGGGATCGAGGGATACGCAGTATTTT	CASSLVGQGSRDTQYF
13	TRBJ2-7	-	TRBV7-2	few	TGTGCCAGCAGCTTGGGGCAGCCCTACGAGCAGTACTTC	CASSLGQPYEQYF
15	TRBJ2-3	-	TRBV27	-	TGTGCCAGCAGTCCGACCGCCTGGGCCACAGATACGCAGTATTTT	CASSPTAWATDTQYF
15	TRBJ2-7	TRBD1	TRBV6-5	many	TGTGCCAGTAGAAGAGTGGCGGGACAGGACTACGAGCAGTACTTC	CASRRVAGQDYEQYF
15	TRBJ1-4	-	TRBV6-6	few	TGTGCCAGCAGTTATTCGAGGGGGGGCAATGAAAAACTGTTTTTT	CASSYSRGGNEKLFF
13	TRBJ1-1	-	TRBV28	many	TGTGCCAGCAGCGGCTGGGTGAACACTGAAGCTTTCTTT	CASSGWVNTEAFF
15	TRBJ2-7	TRBD2	TRBV20-1	-	TGCAGTGCCCAGGGTAGCGGGGGCCAAACCTACGAGCAGTACTTC	CSAQGSGGQTYEQYF
16	TRBJ2-5	TRBD1	TRBV20-1	-	TGCAGTGCTGCCCTCCCCCAGGGGGCTTGGGGGGAGACCCAGTACTTC	CSAALPQGAWGETQYF
14	TRBJ2-7	-	TRBV5-6	few	TGTGCCAGCAGCTTGTTACAGCCGGCCTACGAGCAGTACTTC	CASSLLQPAYEQYF
15	TRBJ2-3	TRBD2	TRBV12-3/TRBV12-4	many	TGTGCCAGCAGTTTCAACACGGGGGGGCCGGATACGCAGTATTTT	CASSFNTGGPDTQYF
15	TRBJ2-6	TRBD1	TRBV12-3/TRBV12-4	few	TGTGCCAGCAGACCCGACAGGGCTGGGGCCAACGTCCTGACTTTC	CASRPDRAGANVLTF
15	TRBJ2-5	-	TRBV28	few	TGTGCCAGCAGTTTGGATGGGGGGCCCTCGAAGACCCAGTACTTC	CASSLDGGPSKTQYF
14	TRBJ1-1	-	TRBV6-2/TRBV6-3	many	TGTGCCAGCAGACAAGCGGACAGGAACACTGAAGCTTTCTTT	CASRQADRNTEAFF
15	TRBJ2-3	TRBD2	TRBV5-1	medium-sized	TGCGCCAGCAGCCCCGGGACTAGCTTCGTAGATACGCAGTATTTT	CASSPGTSFVDTQYF
17	TRBJ1-2	TRBD1	TRBV24-1	few	TGTGCCACCAGTGATTCCCCCCGACAGGGGGGAAACTATGGCTACACCTTC	CATSDSPRQGGNYGYTF
14	TRBJ1-5	-	TRBV20-1	many	TGCAGTGCTCCAGGGCTTGGACCCAATCAGCCCCAGCATTTT	CSAPGLGPNQPQHF
17	TRBJ2-5	-	TRBV23-1	medium-sized	TGCGCCAGCAGTCAATCGAAGACCGACAGGCGACAAGAGACCCAGTACTTC	CASSQSKTDRRQETQYF
14	TRBJ2-7	-	TRBV3-1	-	TGTGCCAGCAGCCGGGGGTCTTCTGGCTACGAGCAGTACTTC	CASSRGSSGYEQYF
15	TRBJ1-6	TRBD1	TRBV7-2	-	TGTGCCAGTGCGGGACACAGGGGGTTGGATTCACCCCTCCACTTT	CASAGHRGLDSPLHF
13	TRBJ1-1	-	TRBV6-6	-	TGTGCCAGCAGTTTCCAAGGAGACACTGAAGCTTTCTTT	CASSFQGDTEAFF
15	TRBJ1-1	TRBD1	TRBV29-1	-	TGCAGCTCTCAAGCCCGGGACAGGGGGACCACTGAAGCTTTCTTT	CSSQARDRGTTEAFF
16	TRBJ1-1	-	TRBV4-1	many	TGCGCCAGCAGGGTCGTTCACACTGAAGCTTTGACTGGAGCTTTCTTT	CASRVVHTEALTGAFF
15	TRBJ2-1	-	TRBV15	many	TGTGCCACCAGCAGATTTGCGGCTCCATTAAATGAGCAGTTCTTC	CATSRFAAPLNEQFF
13	TRBJ1-1	TRBD1	TRBV27	many	TGTGCCAGCAGAAGAGAAAGGACAGGGGAAGCTTTCTTT	CASRRERTGEAFF
11	TRBJ2-7	-	TRBV6-1	many	TGTGCCAGCCGTAGAGCGTACGAGCAGTACTTC	CASRRAYEQYF
14	TRBJ1-4	-	TRBV20-1	many	TGCAGTGCTAGGGGGGACTTACGAAATGAAAAACTGTTTTTT	CSARGDLRNEKLFF
15	TRBJ1-6	TRBD1	TRBV6-6	few	TGTGCCAGCAGCCAGGGGGACAGACAAAATTCACCCCTCCACTTT	CASSQGDRQNSPLHF
16	TRBJ2-6	-	TRBV7-2	-	TGTGCCAGCAGCCCCCAGTGGATGGCTGGGGCCAACGTCCTGACTTTC	CASSPQWMAGANVLTF
14	TRBJ2-7	TRBD1	TRBV28	many	TGTGCCAGCGGAGATATCACAGGGGGCTACGAGCAGTACTTC	CASGDITGGYEQYF
14	TRBJ2-4	-	TRBV7-2	many	TGTGCCAGCAGCTTATCCGGCGGCCCAAACATTCAGTACTTC	CASSLSGGPNIQYF
13	TRBJ2-6	-	TRBV18	-	TGTGCCAGCTCACAACAGCGGGCCAACGTCCTGACTTTC	CASSQQRANVLTF
20	TRBJ2-6	TRBD1	TRBV4-1	few	TGCGCCAGCAGCCACCACACTCGACAGGGAAAAAGCTCTGGGGCCAACGTCCTGACTTTC	CASSHHTRQGKSSGANVLTF
11	TRBJ1-2	-	TRBV5-8	few	TGTGCCAGCAGCTTGTATGGTGGCTACACCTTC	CASSLYGGYTF
14	TRBJ1-5	TRBD1	TRBV6-2/TRBV6-3	few	TGTGCCAGCAAATCGGACAGGACTAATCAGCCCCAGCATTTT	CASKSDRTNQPQHF
13	TRBJ1-1	-	TRBV6-5	medium-sized	TGTGCCAGCAGGTACCAAGGGGGGACTGAAGCTTTCTTT	CASRYQGGTEAFF
13	TRBJ1-5	TRBD1	TRBV20-1	few	TGCAGTGCCCCCGGGACAGGCAATCAGCCCCAGCATTTT	CSAPGTGNQPQHF
17	TRBJ1-6	TRBD1	TRBV2	few	TGTGCCAGCAGGGATGGCGGGGGACAGTCTGGGGGTTCACCCCTCCACTTT	CASRDGGGQSGGSPLHF
15	TRBJ2-1	TRBD2	TRBV7-9	-	TGTGCCAGCAGATCGGGGACTAGCGGCTCGGGTGAGCAGTTCTTC	CASRSGTSGSGEQFF
13	TRBJ2-1	-	TRBV12-3/TRBV12-4	-	TGTGCCAGCAGCCAACGGGTCTACAATGAGCAGTTCTTC	CASSQRVYNEQFF
16	TRBJ1-1	TRBD1	TRBV28	many	TGTGCCAGCAGTCCCGATACAGGGGGCGCGGGCACTGAAGCTTTCTTT	CASSPDTGGAGTEAFF
13	TRBJ2-3	-	TRBV27	few	TGTGCCAGCACCGGGACAAGCACAGATACGCAGTATTTT	CASTGTSTDTQYF